A single T cell receptor beta chain is shown here with its context. The V and J ends lost 3 bases and 1 base respectively, with 12 bases between them. Germline assignment: CDR1 SSHAT and CDR2 FNYEAQ (reference sequence). The CDR3 length is 15 residues. The data derive from a study of blood T cell repertoires in COVID-19. Study in general: Specimens from acute and convalescent COVID-19 originated in the United States, Italy and Spain. The cDNA or gDNA used as material had been derived from T cells, B-cell-depleted T cells, or PBMCs.

Per the original methods: It was from reference gene primer amplification that nucleated cell counts were estimated. Here immunoSEQ multiplex PCR was the method, and the copy in TCRdb shows in-frame clones only, minus some. The V and J calls and the clone size are those of that table, but D and trimming were determined from the DNA. The sample records roughly 69,000 clones, roughly 80% being singletons. V is TRBV7-7 and J is TRBJ2-5; D perhaps matches TRBD2 (5 bases). This TCR was recovered from a woman in her fifties or sixties with acute or convalescent COVID-19. The sample consisted of peripheral blood. CDR3 sequence (DNA): TGTGCCAGCAGCTTTAGTCCAGCGGCCCAAGAGACCCAGTACTTC. It specifies CASSFSPAAQETQYF.